This TCR beta chain was profiled in a study of blood T cell repertoires in COVID-19. Study-level background: Material from acute and convalescent COVID-19 was sourced from the United States, Italy and Spain. Sample material is recorded as cDNA or gDNA derived from T cells, B-cell-depleted T cells, or PBMCs.

Authors' processing steps: Counts of nucleated cells, estimated from reference gene primer amplification, were obtained. Assay: immunoSEQ multiplex PCR; the TCRdb copy retains only in-frame clones and omits some. V, J and clone size are those of that table, while D and trimming were read from the DNA. The sample includes roughly 50,000 clones, 90% seen only once; the top ten take approximately 4.9%. The CDR3 runs 18 residues. The germline gives CDR1 LNHNV, CDR2 YYDKDF (reference sequence). The V and J ends lost 1 base and 6 bases respectively, with 24 bases between them. This TCR was recovered from a man between 65 and 85 years old with acute or convalescent COVID-19. Sample: peripheral blood. The chain carries TRBV15 and TRBJ2-5, with D unresolved. CDR3 nucleotides: TGTGCCACCAGCAGAGGGTATGAGTTATCCGCGTCGAGGAAGACCCAGTACTTC. This encodes CATSRGYELSASRKTQYF.